This T cell receptor (beta chain) comes out of a study of T-cell memory formation after mild COVID-19 listed by TCRdb under 2021. Describing the broader study: TCR sequence clusters from the two donors were found to be largely donor specific. Longitudinal TCRalpha and TCRbeta repertoire sequencing tracked T-cell clones expanding and contracting after mild COVID-19 in a couple of donors. The cohort was made up of two young adult volunteers, one female and one male, who were previously healthy. Broader findings and caveats from the paper: Only two mild cases were covered in the study, and larger cohorts including severe cases with pre-infection samples were considered necessary. The detection of some responding clones in pre-infection memory suggests that pre-existing cross-reactive memory T cells joined the SARS-CoV-2 response. The second-wave clones that peaked on day 37 were not confirmed to be SARS-CoV-2 specific. Contracting CD4+ clones were located mainly in the CM and EM memory subsets, whereas CD8+ clones were found to be enriched in EMRA. From day 15 to 85, contracting clones showed balanced CD4/CD8 phenotypes, whereas a second wave of clones that expanded from day 15 to 37 leaned towards CD4+.

This sample was sequenced with an Illumina NovaSeq 6000. TCRalpha and TCRbeta cDNA libraries were built by 5'RACE with constant-segment primers, adding sample barcodes and unique molecular identifiers. RNA was extracted from every sample with Trizol reagent. Libraries were amplified in two PCR steps, with a second sample barcode and Illumina TruSeq adapters added in the second step. Sequencing of libraries was performed on an Illumina NovaSeq with 2 x 150 bp paired-end reads. Concerning the study's data processing: With migec v1.2.7, reads were demultiplexed and then collapsed into UMI-guided consensus sequences. Using mixcr v2.1.11, the UMI consensuses were aligned to TRA and TRB V and J templates and assembled into clonotypes. Expanded or contracted clonotypes were those called significant by both edgeR and NoisET, with noise models trained on biological replicates. For edgeR calls, the thresholds were a false discovery rate-adjusted p below 0.01 and a log2 fold-change of 1. As an exploratory analysis of dynamics, PCA with hierarchical clustering was applied to max-normalized trajectories of the 1000 most abundant clonotypes. Separately sequenced CD4+ and CD8+ repertoires were used to assign the CD4 or CD8 phenotype of responding clones. TCRdb reprocessing: public reads trimmed at Q25 with fastp, clones called with MiXCR, in-frame beta chains kept. Rows merge per CDR3 protein into single entries with the most common DNA and genes. The V and J calls and clone size come from TCRdb's table, not from the authors' own analysis. The sample yields more than 100,000 distinct CDR3 sequences; about 5.9% were counted once. The top ten clones comprise around 2% of the sample.

Ficoll-Paque density gradient centrifugation was used to isolate PBMCs. In regard to this clonotype: Its antigen target is currently unknown. No much larger clone exists at a distance of one base, and base qualities are not known.

The germline V gene encodes CDR1 SQVTM and CDR2 ANQGSEA. V gives up 4 bases and J gives up 2 bases, and the segment between their germline ends measures 12 bases. The CDR3 contains 13 residues, cysteine and phenylalanine counted. Just the 39-base CDR3 DNA is kept, in frame starting at base 1. The sequence is built from TRBV29-1 and TRBJ2-7; the D gene lacks a confident call. The specimen was PBMCs or a T cell subset sorted from them (not recorded which). The clonotype originates from an adult woman who had mild COVID-19 (a few samples of this study predate the infection). The sample titles of this study are shuffled in the database, so cell type and time point are left out; the donor was told from shared clones. CDR3 protein: CSVATERPYEQYF. In nucleotide form, the sequence is TGCAGCGTTGCTACAGAGAGGCCCTACGAGCAGTACTTC.